This T cell receptor beta chain appears in the sequencing data of a study of response to subunit inactivated influenza vaccine. Study-level findings and limits: The authors suggested that few new T cells are recruited per seasonal influenza vaccination.

A note on this clonotype: Its antigen is unidentified.

CDR1 MRHNA and CDR2 SNTAGT come from the germline V gene. The CDR3 sequence is 18 residues long. The trim removed 2 bases at V and 0 bases at J, leaving 7 bases unmatched. TCRdb re-derived calls from the RT-PCR reads in MiXCR, one entry per CDR3 protein. The sample holds around 530,000 distinct CDR3 sequences, about 10% seen once. The TCR was taken from a man aged 50 to 59 who received an inactivated influenza vaccine. The sample was PBMCs from blood, taken on the day of vaccination. The J gene is TRBJ2-6, the V gene TRBV6-4; 7 bases are a match to TRBD1. The CDR3 loop is CASSDEGQESSGANVLTF. CDR3 in DNA: TGTGCCAGCAGTGACGAAGGACAGGAAAGCTCTGGGGCCAACGTCCTGACTTTC.